These 6 T cell receptor beta chains came from one sample sequenced in a study of blood T cell repertoires in COVID-19. The protocol was immunoSEQ multiplex PCR, while the TCRdb copy is restricted to in-frame clones and leaves out a portion. The sample has about 100,000 clones; approximately 90% are singletons. What was sequenced was peripheral blood. The receptors derive from a man in his 60s with acute or convalescent COVID-19.

Remarks on this clone: The junction and the germline gene differ at one end; a read error may be behind it. V usage is TRBV6-5 and J usage is TRBJ1-1, with 8 bases aligning to TRBD1. Germline lookup yields CDR1 MNHEY and CDR2 SVGAGI. This CDR3 spans 13 amino acids. CDR3 bases: TGTGCCAGCATTTACACAGGGGGCACTGAAGCTTTCTTT. Protein sequence: CASIYTGGTEAFF.

The chain carries TRBV19 and TRBJ1-6; 7 bases agree with TRBD1. Germline CDR1 reads LNHDA; CDR2 reads SQIVND (reference sequence). The CDR3 loop spans 15 amino acids. The V and J ends lost 6 bases and 1 base, in that order; junction bases with no gene match: 3. The CDR3 sequence: CASSPTGSYNSPLHF. Here the CDR3 DNA reads TGTGCCAGTAGCCCGACAGGGTCCTATAATTCACCCCTCCACTTT.

The chain employs TRBV24-1 and TRBJ2-1; 10 bases align to TRBD2. The V segment lost 3 bases and the J segment 8 bases; nucleotides outside the gene matches: 12. This CDR3 has 17 residues. In germline, CDR1 is KGHDR, CDR2 SFDVKD. CDR3 sequence: CATSDRSSGRTPDEQFF. The CDR3 coding sequence is TGTGCCACCAGTGATCGTTCTAGCGGGAGAACCCCGGATGAGCAGTTCTTC.

V and J are TRBV30 and TRBJ1-2; D remains ambiguous. V was shortened by 7 bases and J by 7 bases, with 16 bases between the two germline ends. Germline loops: CDR1 GTSNPN, CDR2 SVGIG (reference sequence). This CDR3 spans 12 amino acids. The CDR3 DNA follows: TGTGCCTCAGATTCGGACGGAGGTGGCTACACCTTC. Amino acid sequence: CASDSDGGGYTF. Using reference TRBV30 and TRBJ1-2 for the parts outside the CDR3, the full variable domain is SQTIHQWPATLVQPVGSPLSLECTVEGTSNPNLYWYRQAAGRGLQLLFYSVGIGQISSEVPQNLSASRPQDRQFILSSKKLLLSDSGFYLCASDSDGGGYTFGSGTRLTVV.

This clone appeared once. The V call is TRBV27, the J call TRBJ1-5, with D perhaps TRBD1 (6 bases). Germline CDR1 MNHEY, CDR2 SMNVEV (reference sequence). V lost 6 bases and J 3 bases, leaving 12 bases between the germline ends. The length of the CDR3 is 14 residues. CDR3 in DNA: TGTGCCAGCAGGAAGGGGGGGCCCAATCAGCCCCAGCATTTT. It codes for CASRKGGPNQPQHF.

This chain links TRBV19 with TRBJ2-2; 7 bases fit TRBD2. The V gene end was trimmed by 1 base and the J gene end by 4 bases; junction bases not matched to a gene: 0. CDR3 size: 14 residues. The germline CDR1 and CDR2 sequences are LNHDA and SQIVND (reference sequence). CDR3 residues: CASSIGLATGELFF. The CDR3 DNA sequence: TGTGCCAGTAGTATAGGACTAGCCACCGGGGAGCTGTTTTTT.